This T cell receptor beta chain was sequenced for a study of T cell responses to AZD1222 COVID-19 vaccine. The CDR3 is made up of 16 amino acids. CDR1 is MGHRA and CDR2 is YSYEKL in the germline V gene. The germline V and J ends were trimmed by 4 bases and 0 bases, with 13 bases remaining between them. Profiling relied on immunoSEQ multiplex PCR, and the TCRdb table lists in-frame clones only, not all of them. The data contain under 200,000 clones, around 90% of them singletons. This sequence joins TRBV4-1 and TRBJ1-3, with D unresolved. The TCR originated in an adult who received the AZD1222 COVID-19 vaccine. The sample consisted of peripheral blood, taken 28 days after the second AZD1222 dose. The CDR3 DNA reads as TGCGCCAGCAGCCCACGGGAAAACGACTCTGGAAACACCATATATTTT. It translates to CASSPRENDSGNTIYF.